The 17 T cell receptor beta chains below all came from one sample that was sequenced in a study of blood T cell repertoires in COVID-19. Generated by immunoSEQ multiplex PCR, the TCRdb table keeps only in-frame clones and is missing some. Of 150,000 to 200,000 clones listed, 82% are singletons. Sequenced input: peripheral blood. Receptors were obtained from an older woman with COVID-19, enrolled during active disease.

The gene calls are TRBV7-9 and TRBJ1-2; possibly TRBD1 for D (6 bases). The CDR3 spans 14 residues. Germline V CDR1 and CDR2: SEHNR, FQNEAQ (reference sequence). The V end lost 1 base, the J end lost 7 bases, and 13 bases lay between the germline ends. Here the CDR3 DNA reads TGTGCCAGCAGCTTAGAGTCCCAGGGGCTTGGCTACACCTTC. This codes for CASSLESQGLGYTF.

The gene calls are TRBV5-1 and TRBJ1-1; TRBD1 might be the D (6 bases). The V end lost 4 bases, the J end lost 7 bases, and 20 bases lay between the germline ends. The CDR3 has 15 amino acids. Germline CDR1 and CDR2: SGHRS and YFSETQ. CDR3 loop: CASSLTNTGRGEAFF. The CDR3, as DNA: TGCGCCAGCAGCCTCACAAATACAGGGAGGGGTGAAGCTTTCTTT.

The V call is TRBV25-1, the J call TRBJ1-4; a possible D gene is TRBD1 (6 bases). The CDR3 covers 15 residues. V dropped 5 bases and J dropped 4 bases, with 14 bases sitting between them. Germline V gene lookup returns CDR1 MGHDK and CDR2 SYGVNS. As DNA, the CDR3 is TGTGCCAGCAGTCCTCAGACAGGAGTTAATGAAAAACTGTTTTTT. Protein product: CASSPQTGVNEKLFF.

The V gene is TRBV6-5, the J gene TRBJ1-2; D gene ambiguous. Germline CDR1 and CDR2: MNHEY and SVGAGI. The V gene lost 6 bases and the J gene lost 7 bases, with 12 bases spanning the gap. The CDR3 is 12 residues long. Here the CDR3 DNA reads TGTGCCAGCAGGGACTCCCTTGGTGGCTACACCTTC. Protein sequence: CASRDSLGGYTF.

The V call is TRBV28, the J call TRBJ1-2; D is unresolved. The CDR3 extends over 16 amino acids. The V end lost 1 base, the J end lost 0 bases, and 12 bases lay between the germline ends. Germline V gene sequence: CDR1 MDHEN, CDR2 SYDVKM. This CDR3 reads CASSLSLNLANYGYTF. In DNA, the CDR3 is TGTGCCAGCAGTTTATCCTTAAATTTAGCTAACTATGGCTACACCTTC.

This chain links TRBV6-5 with TRBJ2-2; D unresolved. Trimming cost V 4 bases and J 1 base, with 13 bases left between them. The CDR3 consists of 16 residues. CDR1 and CDR2 from the germline V gene are MNHEY and SVGAGI. CDR3 residues: CASSWARNRNTGELFF. Written as DNA, the CDR3 is TGTGCCAGCAGTTGGGCACGGAATCGGAACACCGGGGAGCTGTTTTTT.

The J gene is TRBJ2-3, the V gene TRBV2, with 7 positions matching TRBD2. The germline gives CDR1 SNHLY, CDR2 FYNNEI. The CDR3 consists of 15 residues. The V segment lost 7 bases and the J segment 0 bases; nucleotides outside the gene matches: 7. The CDR3 region has the DNA TGTGCCAGCAAATCAATAGCGGGTAGCACAGATACGCAGTATTTT. Protein sequence: CASKSIAGSTDTQYF.

This chain uses TRBV3-1 (or the pseudogene TRBV3-2) with TRBJ2-1; D gene uncertain. Germline V gene data show CDR1 as LGHDT and CDR2 as YNNKEL (reference sequence). This CDR3 has 13 amino acids. V was trimmed by 6 bases and J by 8 bases, leaving 14 bases between them. The CDR3 region is CASSRRGPDEQFF. Written as DNA, the CDR3 is TGTGCCAGCAGTCGTCGAGGTCCCGATGAGCAGTTCTTC.

J is TRBJ2-3 and V is TRBV18, with D perhaps TRBD1 (5 bases). Trimming shortened V by 4 bases and J by 3 bases, and 17 bases separated the two germline ends. The V gene's germline CDR1 is KGHSH and CDR2 LQKENI. CDR3 length equals 16 residues. CDR3 coding DNA: TGTGCCAGCTCACTCGATGTGCTGGGGCGGACAGATACGCAGTATTTT. This codes for CASSLDVLGRTDTQYF.

This chain joins TRBV9 and TRBJ1-3; perhaps TRBD1 as D (6 bases). V dropped 3 bases and J dropped 0 bases, with 10 bases sitting between them. The length of the CDR3 is 15 residues. The germline gives CDR1 SGDLS, CDR2 YYNGEE. The DNA for the CDR3 is TGTGCCAGCAGCGCAACGGACAGCTCTGGAAACACCATATATTTT. This gives the protein CASSATDSSGNTIYF. Drawing the rest from reference TRBV9 and TRBJ1-3, the complete variable domain is DSGVTQTPKHLITATGQRVTLRCSPRSGDLSVYWYQQSLDQGLQFLIQYYNGEERAKGNILERFSAQQFPDLHSELNLSSLELGDSALYFCASSATDSSGNTIYFGEGSWLTVV.

The genes are TRBV7-6 and TRBJ2-2, with 10 bases identical to TRBD1. Per germline, CDR1 SGHVS and CDR2 FNYEAQ. After removal of 5 bases from V and 4 bases from J, the junction contained 10 bases not matched to a gene. The CDR3 contains 17 residues. The chain's CDR3 is CASSLGTGDPGTGELFF. CDR3 coding DNA: TGTGCCAGCAGCCTAGGGACAGGGGATCCGGGCACCGGGGAGCTGTTTTTT.

This clone was counted a single time. The CDR3 region is CASSQISWRESSAVSYNEQFF. The CDR3 region has the DNA TGTGCCAGCAGCCAAATAAGTTGGCGGGAGAGTTCGGCCGTATCGTACAATGAGCAGTTCTTC. The V call is TRBV3-1 (or the pseudogene TRBV3-2), the J call TRBJ2-1, with 7 bases identical to TRBD2. CDR1 and CDR2 (germline): LGHDT, YNNKEL (reference sequence). V lost 2 bases to trimming and J lost 4 bases; unmatched junction nucleotides: 23. The CDR3 is made up of 21 amino acids.

The chain joins TRBV28 to TRBJ2-6; a weak D match, TRBD2 (6 bases). The germline V gene encodes CDR1 MDHEN and CDR2 SYDVKM. The CDR3 spans 15 residues. Trimming pared 2 bases from V and 2 bases from J, leaving 7 bases between. The chain's CDR3 is CASSLGGTGANVLTF. CDR3 bases: TGTGCCAGCAGTTTAGGCGGGACTGGGGCCAACGTCCTGACTTTC.

V and J are TRBV19 and TRBJ2-7; TRBD2 matches at 15 bases. The junction had 10 bases not matched to a gene; V was cut back by 4 bases and J by 0 bases. Per the germline V gene, CDR1 is LNHDA and CDR2 is SQIVND (reference sequence). The CDR3 length is 19 residues. The CDR3 loop reads CASSKRGLAGGMSSYEQYF. In DNA form, the CDR3 reads TGTGCCAGTAGTAAAAGGGGACTAGCGGGAGGTATGAGCTCCTACGAGCAGTACTTC.

The V gene is TRBV7-2, the J gene TRBJ2-7; 9 bases are a match to TRBD2. Germline CDR1 SGHTA, CDR2 FQGNSA. The CDR3 totals 15 residues. The trim removed 6 bases at V and 0 bases at J, leaving 6 bases unmatched. CDR3 residues: CASSRTSENSYEQYF. Here the CDR3 DNA reads TGTGCCAGCAGTCGGACTAGCGAGAACTCCTACGAGCAGTACTTC.

The CDR3 DNA reads as TGTGCCAGCAGCAGGGACAGCGTAGTCGGCTACACCTTC. This gives the protein CASSRDSVVGYTF. The genes are TRBV2 and TRBJ1-2; 7 bases fit TRBD1. Germline V CDR1 and CDR2: SNHLY, FYNNEI. CDR3 length equals 13 residues. V gave up 6 bases and J gave up 8 bases; unmatched junction bases: 9.

This chain joins TRBV27 and TRBJ1-2, with 8 bases lining up with TRBD1. CDR1 MNHEY and CDR2 SMNVEV come from the germline V gene (reference sequence). Trimming removed 4 bases from V and 7 bases from J; junction bases left unmatched: 8. This CDR3 has 14 residues. CDR3 loop: CASSSAWGTGGYTF. As DNA, the CDR3 is TGTGCCAGCAGTTCCGCCTGGGGGACAGGTGGCTACACCTTC.